This note documents a single T cell receptor (beta chain) sequence. Its specificity is not known. The sample belongs to a study of CD8+ T cells in alopecia areata. Study results and limitations: Compared with mice, patients displayed less clear TCR sharing, possibly for HLA-related reasons.

PBMC-derived CD4+ and CD8+ T cells were sorted. Extraction and reverse transcription of RNA yielded cDNA as the sequencing template. TCRdb keeps only in-frame clones here, not all; method: immunoSEQ multiplex PCR. This table holds around 98,000 clones, 35% to 50% found once. The sequencing input was CD4+ T cells sorted from blood. This clonotype originated in a human donor with alopecia areata.

Written as DNA, the CDR3 is TGCAGCGTTCTCGGCAGGGTGCAAGAGACCCAGTACTTC. Its protein product is CSVLGRVQETQYF. The chain uses TRBV29-1 and TRBJ2-5; possible D gene TRBD1, 5 bases. The CDR3 is 13 amino acids. V was shortened by 5 bases and J by 2 bases, with 12 bases between the two germline ends. Germline V gene lookup returns CDR1 SQVTM and CDR2 ANQGSEA.